Following are 2 T cell receptor beta chains from one sample sequenced in a study of T-cell reconstitution after alpha-beta-depleted transplantation in children. Unique molecular identifiers tagged the TCRbeta library. MiXCR was run by TCRdb on the PCR reads, yielding one entry per CDR3 protein. The top ten clones hold under 6% of a sample with over 150,000 distinct CDR3 sequences, 5% to 7.5% of them seen once. Sequencing was performed on PBMCs, taken before TCRalphabeta/CD19-depleted stem cell transplant. These receptors were taken from a girl less than two years old with combined immunodeficiency, due to receive a stem cell transplant.

Many counts were recorded for this clonotype. V and J are TRBV28 and TRBJ2-5, with 9 bases fitting TRBD1. The CDR3 has 14 amino acids. After removal of 10 bases from V and 5 bases from J, the junction contained 11 bases not matched to a gene. Per the germline V gene, CDR1 is MDHEN and CDR2 is SYDVKM. CDR3 sequence (DNA): TGTGCCACACTCACCGGGACAGGGCTGGAGACCCAGTACTTC. This gives the protein CATLTGTGLETQYF.

Ten or more counts support this clonotype. The chain joins TRBV20-1 to TRBJ2-1; perhaps TRBD2 as D (6 bases). The CDR3 runs 14 residues. The ends were cut back, 5 bases at V and 0 bases at J, with 11 bases in the middle. Germline-derived CDR1 and CDR2 are DFQATT and SNEGSKA (reference sequence). In DNA, the CDR3 is TGCAGTGCTCCTAGCGTAAGCTCCTACAATGAGCAGTTCTTC. Its protein is CSAPSVSSYNEQFF.